This is a list of T cell receptor beta chains from one sample in a study of CD8 T cells in Susac syndrome. TCRdb re-called the immunoSEQ multiplex PCR reads through MiXCR, storing one row per CDR3 protein. The data hold 150,000 to 200,000 distinct CDR3 sequences, with roughly 94% observed a single time. Sequences were obtained from CD4+ T cells from PBMCs. The receptors stem from a human donor in good health. CDR3s leave out the opening cysteine and the closing phenylalanine or tryptophan. The listing skips clone size in some rows; elsewhere it reads once, few, many or a size class.

clone size: once
V gene: TRBV30
CDR3 length: 15
CDR3 protein: AWSVSVGLIYTDTQY

clone size: -
V gene: TRBV18
CDR3 length: 10
CDR3 protein: ASSLPNTEAF

clone size: -
V gene: TRBV29-1
CDR3 length: 10
CDR3 protein: SVVVANTEAF

clone size: -
V gene: TRBV29-1
CDR3 length: 11
CDR3 protein: SVEDPGNNEQF

clone size: -
V gene: TRBV10-3
CDR3 length: 15
CDR3 protein: AISGLAGGTSTDTQY

clone size: -
V gene: TRBV6-6
CDR3 length: 12
CDR3 protein: ASSYSGEEKGAF

clone size: -
V gene: TRBV2
CDR3 length: 10
CDR3 protein: AILTAVYEQY

clone size: -
V gene: TRBV24-1
CDR3 length: 15
CDR3 protein: ATSDLVRDGSGETQY

clone size: -
V gene: TRBV7-9
CDR3 length: 10
CDR3 protein: ASSAESYEQY

clone size: -
V gene: TRBV30
CDR3 length: 11
CDR3 protein: AWSRIAGGEQY

clone size: -
V gene: TRBV12-3/TRBV12-4
CDR3 length: 14
CDR3 protein: ASSIGQGRSNYGYT